The rows below give T cell receptor beta chains drawn from one sample of a study of shared clonotypes between healthy human individuals. Assay: immunoSEQ multiplex PCR; the TCRdb copy retains only in-frame clones and omits some. The data contain some 2,400,000 clones, approximately 94% of them seen just once; the ten biggest clones take up around 0.13%. What was sequenced was naive CD4+ T cells sorted from blood. The receptors originated from a man aged 18-30 years in good health. The CDR3 runs from the conserved cysteine through the conserved F or W. Each record gives: D gene, V gene, J gene, CDR3 DNA, CDR3 protein. The D gene is left open where the match is weak.

D gene: NA
V gene: TRBV5-1
J gene: TRBJ1-5
CDR3 DNA: TGCGCCAGCAGCGAGGGAAGGGATCAGCCCCAGCATTTT
CDR3 protein: CASSEGRDQPQHF

D gene: TRBD1
V gene: TRBV30
J gene: TRBJ2-2
CDR3 DNA: TGTGCCTGGAGTCCACTACAGGGGTGGAACACCGGGGAGCTGTTTTTT
CDR3 protein: CAWSPLQGWNTGELFF

D gene: NA
V gene: TRBV6-5
J gene: TRBJ2-6
CDR3 DNA: TGTGCCAGTAAAGATGAATCTGGGGCCAACGTCCTGACTTTC
CDR3 protein: CASKDESGANVLTF

D gene: TRBD1
V gene: TRBV6-1
J gene: TRBJ1-5
CDR3 DNA: TGTGCCAGCAGTGAAAGAGACAGGGTAAATCAGCCCCAGCATTTT
CDR3 protein: CASSERDRVNQPQHF

D gene: NA
V gene: TRBV11-1
J gene: TRBJ1-1
CDR3 DNA: TGTGCCAGCAGCGCCCAGGGGAACACTGAAGCTTTCTTT
CDR3 protein: CASSAQGNTEAFF

D gene: NA
V gene: TRBV10-2
J gene: TRBJ1-2
CDR3 DNA: TGCGCCAGCAGTGATGAAGGGTACGGCTACACCTTC
CDR3 protein: CASSDEGYGYTF

D gene: TRBD2
V gene: TRBV9
J gene: TRBJ2-3
CDR3 DNA: TGTGCCAGCAGCAGCAAGACCGGGACTAGCGGAACAGATACGCAGTATTTT
CDR3 protein: CASSSKTGTSGTDTQYF

D gene: TRBD2
V gene: TRBV6-5
J gene: TRBJ2-3
CDR3 DNA: TGTGCCAGCAGTCCCCTAGGGACTAGTCAGTATTTT
CDR3 protein: CASSPLGTSQYF

D gene: NA
V gene: TRBV10-3
J gene: TRBJ1-5
CDR3 DNA: TGTGCCATCAGTGGGACAGATACAAATCAGCCCCAGCATTTT
CDR3 protein: CAISGTDTNQPQHF

D gene: TRBD1
V gene: TRBV2
J gene: TRBJ1-6
CDR3 DNA: TGTGCCAGCGGACAGGCGTTTAATTCACCCCTCCACTTT
CDR3 protein: CASGQAFNSPLHF

D gene: NA
V gene: TRBV18
J gene: TRBJ2-7
CDR3 DNA: TGTGCCAGCTCACCACCGCGGGATAGGAACGAGCAGTACTTC
CDR3 protein: CASSPPRDRNEQYF

D gene: NA
V gene: TRBV7-9
J gene: TRBJ2-6
CDR3 DNA: TGTGCCAGCAGCTTAGGTGGGGCCGGGGCCAACGTCCTGACTTTC
CDR3 protein: CASSLGGAGANVLTF

D gene: TRBD2
V gene: TRBV7-2
J gene: TRBJ2-1
CDR3 DNA: TGTGCCAGCAGCTCCTCCGGGACTAGCGGGGAGGAGGTGTTCTTC
CDR3 protein: CASSSSGTSGEEVFF

D gene: NA
V gene: TRBV7-2
J gene: TRBJ1-1
CDR3 DNA: TGTGCCAGCAGCTTAGGTACAGGAACGAACACTGAAGCTTTCTTT
CDR3 protein: CASSLGTGTNTEAFF

D gene: TRBD2
V gene: TRBV29-1
J gene: TRBJ2-3
CDR3 DNA: TGCAGCGTTGCCGGGGGGGCCTCTAGCACAGATACGCAGTATTTT
CDR3 protein: CSVAGGASSTDTQYF

D gene: NA
V gene: TRBV6-1
J gene: TRBJ2-3
CDR3 DNA: TGTGCCAGCAGGTTACTACAGGTTACAGATACGCAGTATTTT
CDR3 protein: CASRLLQVTDTQYF

D gene: TRBD1
V gene: TRBV7-2
J gene: TRBJ1-2
CDR3 DNA: TGTGCCAGCAGCTTAGTGGGACAGGGGTTATACACCTTC
CDR3 protein: CASSLVGQGLYTF